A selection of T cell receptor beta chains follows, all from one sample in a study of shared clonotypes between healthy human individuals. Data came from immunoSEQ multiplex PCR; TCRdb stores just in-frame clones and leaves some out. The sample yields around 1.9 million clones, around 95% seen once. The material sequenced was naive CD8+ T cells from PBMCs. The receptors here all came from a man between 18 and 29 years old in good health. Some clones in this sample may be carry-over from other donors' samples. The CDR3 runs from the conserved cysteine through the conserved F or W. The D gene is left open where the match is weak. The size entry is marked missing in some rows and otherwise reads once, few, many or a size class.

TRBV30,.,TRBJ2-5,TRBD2,TGTGCCTGGGAAACTAGCGGGAGTACCTCGGAGACCCAGTACTTC,CAWETSGSTSETQYF
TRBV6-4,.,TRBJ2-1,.,TGTGCCAGCAGTGACTCTCCCTACAATGAGCAGTTCTTC,CASSDSPYNEQFF
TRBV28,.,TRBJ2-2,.,TGTGCCAGCAGCGGCAGAACATACGGGGAGCTGTTTTTT,CASSGRTYGELFF
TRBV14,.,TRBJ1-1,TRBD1,TGTGCCAGCAGCTTCCAGGGGGTGAACACTGAAGCTTTCTTT,CASSFQGVNTEAFF
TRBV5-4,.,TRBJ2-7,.,TGTGCCACGGGGGCAGGGGACTACGAGCAGTACTTC,CATGAGDYEQYF
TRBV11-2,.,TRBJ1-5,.,TGTGCCAGCAGCTTAAACTCAGGGGCCAATCAGCCCCAGCATTTT,CASSLNSGANQPQHF
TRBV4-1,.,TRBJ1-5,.,TGCGCCAGCAGCCAAGATGACGGAAAGTATCAGCCCCAGCATTTT,CASSQDDGKYQPQHF
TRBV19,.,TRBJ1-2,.,TGTGCCAGTAGGACAGACAGAGACTATGGCTACACCTTC,CASRTDRDYGYTF
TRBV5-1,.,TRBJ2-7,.,TGCGCCAGCAGCTTAAGATCTGCGAGCTCCTACGAGCAGTACTTC,CASSLRSASSYEQYF
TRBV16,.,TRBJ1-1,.,TGTGCCAGCAGCCAGGTGAACACTGAAGCTTTCTTT,CASSQVNTEAFF
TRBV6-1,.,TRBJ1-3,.,TGTGCCAGCCGGGGCCAAGGGAACACCATATATTTT,CASRGQGNTIYF
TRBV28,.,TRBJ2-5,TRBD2,TGTGCCAGCAGAGTTATAGGGGGACTAGCGGGAGCTACGACGGAGACCCAGTACTTC,CASRVIGGLAGATTETQYF
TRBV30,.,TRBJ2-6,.,TGTGCCTGGATCGAGGGGGCTGGGGCCAACGTCCTGACTTTC,CAWIEGAGANVLTF
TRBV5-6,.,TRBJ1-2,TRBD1,TGTGCCAGCAGCCCAGGGACAGGGGGCTATGGCTACACCTTC,CASSPGTGGYGYTF
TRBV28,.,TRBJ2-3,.,TGTGCCAGCAGTTTATTAACAGATAGAGATACGCAGTATTTT,CASSLLTDRDTQYF
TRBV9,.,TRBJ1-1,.,TGTGCCAGCAGCGTAGGGGGAACGAGCACTGAAGCTTTCTTT,CASSVGGTSTEAFF
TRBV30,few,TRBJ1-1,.,TGTGCCTGGGACAGACTGAACACTGAAGCTTTCTTT,CAWDRLNTEAFF
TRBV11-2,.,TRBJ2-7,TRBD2,TGTGCCAGCAGCCATCGATCGACTAGCCGGTCCTACGAGCAGTACTTC,CASSHRSTSRSYEQYF
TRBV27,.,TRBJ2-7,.,TGTGCCAGCAGTTTCTCGGGCGGGGCCGTTTCCTACGAGCAGTACTTC,CASSFSGGAVSYEQYF
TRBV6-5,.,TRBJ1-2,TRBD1,TGTGCCAGCAGTTACCGACAGGGGTCGGGCTATGGCTACACCTTC,CASSYRQGSGYGYTF
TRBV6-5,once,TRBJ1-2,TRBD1,TGTGCCAGCAGAACCCGGACAGGGTGGGGCTACACCTTC,CASRTRTGWGYTF
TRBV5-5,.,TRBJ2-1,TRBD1,TGTGCCAGCAGTCGGGACAGAGGCCACTCCTACAATGAGCAGTTCTTC,CASSRDRGHSYNEQFF
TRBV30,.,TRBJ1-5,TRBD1,TGTGCCGGTCAACAGGGGCGTGAGAATCAGCCCCAGCATTTT,CAGQQGRENQPQHF
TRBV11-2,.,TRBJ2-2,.,TGTGCCAGCAGCTTATCAGGCCCAAACACCGGGGAGCTGTTTTTT,CASSLSGPNTGELFF
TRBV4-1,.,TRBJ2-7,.,TGCGCCAGCAGCCACGGTGGGGAAGCCTACGAGCAGTACTTC,CASSHGGEAYEQYF
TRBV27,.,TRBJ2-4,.,TGTGCCAGCAGTTTAGCCCCCTTTCGGGGGGCCGAGTACTTC,CASSLAPFRGAEYF
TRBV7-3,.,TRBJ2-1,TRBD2,TGTGCCAGCAGCGACGGGACTAGCGGGAGAAATGAGCAGTTCTTC,CASSDGTSGRNEQFF
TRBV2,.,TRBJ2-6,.,TGTGCCAGCAGTGAAGGACTTCCAGTTCTCTCTGGGGCCAACGTCCTGACTTTC,CASSEGLPVLSGANVLTF
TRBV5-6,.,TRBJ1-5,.,TGTGCCAGCAGCCAAGGGGATCAGCCCCAGCATTTT,CASSQGDQPQHF
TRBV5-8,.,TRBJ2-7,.,TGTGCCAGCAGCGGGAGGACAGGCATCTTTCCCTCCTACGAGCAGTACTTC,CASSGRTGIFPSYEQYF
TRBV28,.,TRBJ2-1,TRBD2,TGTGCCAGCAGTTTATTTCGGAGACTAGCGGGAAACAATGAGCAGTTCTTC,CASSLFRRLAGNNEQFF
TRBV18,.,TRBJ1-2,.,TGTGCCAGCTCACACGAACGAAACTATTATGTCTATGGCTACACCTTC,CASSHERNYYVYGYTF